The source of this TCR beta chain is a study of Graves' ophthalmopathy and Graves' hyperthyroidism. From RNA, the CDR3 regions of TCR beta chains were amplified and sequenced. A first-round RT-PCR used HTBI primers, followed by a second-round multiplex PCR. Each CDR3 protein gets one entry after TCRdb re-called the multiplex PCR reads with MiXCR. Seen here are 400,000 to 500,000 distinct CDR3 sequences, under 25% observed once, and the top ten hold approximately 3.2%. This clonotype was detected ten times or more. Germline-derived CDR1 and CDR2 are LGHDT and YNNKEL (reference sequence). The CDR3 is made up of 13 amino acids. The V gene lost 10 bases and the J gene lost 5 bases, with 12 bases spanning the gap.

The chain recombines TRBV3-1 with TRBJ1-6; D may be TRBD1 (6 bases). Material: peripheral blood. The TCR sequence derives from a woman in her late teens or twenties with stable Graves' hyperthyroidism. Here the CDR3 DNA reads TGTGCCACCGGCTACAGGGATAATTCACCCCTCCACTTT. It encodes CATGYRDNSPLHF.